These T cell receptor beta chains were read from a single sample in a study of blood T cell repertoires in COVID-19. Method: immunoSEQ multiplex PCR; TCRdb's copy keeps in-frame clones and lacks some. The repertoire holds about 260,000 clones, with around 87% as singletons. Input material: peripheral blood. The receptors here all came from a woman between 40 and 50 years old who had recovered from COVID-19. The CDR3 runs from the conserved cysteine through the conserved F or W. Each record gives: V gene, J gene, D gene, CDR3 DNA, CDR3 protein. D genes are given only for firm matches.

v_call: TRBV6-5; j_call: TRBJ1-5; d_call: TRBD1; cdr3_nt: TGTGCCAGCAGCGAGACAGGGTTCCAGCCCCAGCATTTT; cdr3_aa: CASSETGFQPQHF
v_call: TRBV3-1/TRBV3-2; j_call: TRBJ2-7; d_call: .; cdr3_nt: TGTGCCAGCACCCTACGGAAGGCCTCGCGGGAGCAGTACTTC; cdr3_aa: CASTLRKASREQYF
v_call: TRBV6-1; j_call: TRBJ2-2; d_call: .; cdr3_nt: TGTGCCAGCAGTAAAGGGACAACGCCGAACACCGGGGAGCTGTTTTTT; cdr3_aa: CASSKGTTPNTGELFF
v_call: TRBV30; j_call: TRBJ1-6; d_call: .; cdr3_nt: TGTGCCTGGAGTGTTGTGTCTACCACACCCCTCCACTTT; cdr3_aa: CAWSVVSTTPLHF
v_call: TRBV5-1; j_call: TRBJ2-3; d_call: .; cdr3_nt: TGCGCCAGCAGCCCCGGGGGGCGGGTCACAGATACGCAGTATTTT; cdr3_aa: CASSPGGRVTDTQYF
v_call: TRBV9; j_call: TRBJ1-1; d_call: TRBD1; cdr3_nt: TGTGCCAGCAGCAGCCGGGACAGCTACACTGAAGCTTTCTTT; cdr3_aa: CASSSRDSYTEAFF
v_call: TRBV12-3/TRBV12-4; j_call: TRBJ1-2; d_call: TRBD1; cdr3_nt: TGTGCCAGCAGTTTTGACAGGGGCCGTGGCTACACCTTC; cdr3_aa: CASSFDRGRGYTF
v_call: TRBV18; j_call: TRBJ2-3; d_call: TRBD1; cdr3_nt: TGTGCCAGCTCACAGCTTACAGGGGGCACAGATACGCAGTATTTT; cdr3_aa: CASSQLTGGTDTQYF
v_call: TRBV11-1; j_call: TRBJ2-2; d_call: .; cdr3_nt: TGTGCCAGCAGCTTCCCCCAAACCGGGGAGCTGTTTTTT; cdr3_aa: CASSFPQTGELFF
v_call: TRBV27; j_call: TRBJ2-7; d_call: TRBD2; cdr3_nt: TGTGCCAGCAGCCATGGGGCGGGGGGGCTAAACGAGCAGTACTTC; cdr3_aa: CASSHGAGGLNEQYF
v_call: TRBV24-1; j_call: TRBJ2-1; d_call: TRBD2; cdr3_nt: TGTGCCACCAGTGTCCCCATAGCGGGGGGTAGAAATGAGCAGTTCTTC; cdr3_aa: CATSVPIAGGRNEQFF
v_call: TRBV2; j_call: TRBJ2-3; d_call: .; cdr3_nt: TGTGCCAGCACCCCCGAGGGATCTAGCACAGATACGCAGTATTTT; cdr3_aa: CASTPEGSSTDTQYF
v_call: TRBV5-1; j_call: TRBJ1-6; d_call: TRBD1; cdr3_nt: TGCGCCAGCAGCGGGGGGACAGCTTATAATTCACCCCTCCACTTT; cdr3_aa: CASSGGTAYNSPLHF
v_call: TRBV6-5; j_call: TRBJ2-6; d_call: .; cdr3_nt: TGTGCCAGCAGTTACGCAGGGCGCGGGGCCAACGTCCTGACTTTC; cdr3_aa: CASSYAGRGANVLTF
v_call: TRBV5-1; j_call: TRBJ2-7; d_call: TRBD1; cdr3_nt: TGCGCCAGCAGCGGACAGGGGCAGGTCTACGAGCAGTACTTC; cdr3_aa: CASSGQGQVYEQYF
v_call: TRBV6-1; j_call: TRBJ1-5; d_call: .; cdr3_nt: TGTGCCAGCAGTGAACGGGGGGATGATCAGCCCCAGCATTTT; cdr3_aa: CASSERGDDQPQHF
v_call: TRBV5-1; j_call: TRBJ1-2; d_call: .; cdr3_nt: TGCGCCAGCAGCTTGACAGAATCTTTGCGTTATGGCTACACCTTC; cdr3_aa: CASSLTESLRYGYTF
v_call: TRBV7-2; j_call: TRBJ1-1; d_call: .; cdr3_nt: TGTGCCAGCAGCTTAGAGCGTAGCGTTGAAGCTTTCTTT; cdr3_aa: CASSLERSVEAFF
v_call: TRBV13; j_call: TRBJ2-1; d_call: TRBD2; cdr3_nt: TGTGCCAGCAGCTCCGGAACTAGCGGGGCTTACAATGAGCAGTTCTTC; cdr3_aa: CASSSGTSGAYNEQFF
v_call: TRBV5-5; j_call: TRBJ1-3; d_call: .; cdr3_nt: TGTGCCAGCAGCGCCAGGCCTGGAAACACCATATATTTT; cdr3_aa: CASSARPGNTIYF
v_call: TRBV10-3; j_call: TRBJ1-2; d_call: .; cdr3_nt: TGTGCCATCAGTGCCAATGCAGGGCCTACTAACTATGGCTACACCTTC; cdr3_aa: CAISANAGPTNYGYTF
v_call: TRBV29-1; j_call: TRBJ2-2; d_call: .; cdr3_nt: TGCAGCGTCGGAGACAGGTGGCCGGGAGAGCTGTTTTTT; cdr3_aa: CSVGDRWPGELFF